What follows describes a single TCR beta chain. The sample holds many counts of this clonotype. Its antigen specificity is not known. Within one base of it there is no much larger clone, and no base qualities were kept. The sample belongs to a study of T cell repertoires in cytomegalovirus infection (dated by TCRdb to between 2018 and 2021). For context, the study as a whole: Peptide stimulations targeted recently identified HLA-C-restricted CMV epitopes, whose presentation resists viral immunomodulation, together with well-studied HLA-B-restricted epitopes. The HLA type of each donor mattered for the analysis, because public TCR beta signatures pointed to carriage of CMV infection along with the matching HLA type.

TCRdb lists the instrument as Illumina HiSeq 1500. TCRdb redid the processing of the public reads, applying fastp at Q25 and MiXCR, and retained in-frame beta chains. Entries are consolidated by CDR3 protein sequence, retaining the most common genes and DNA. In all, the sample holds 60,000 to 75,000 distinct CDR3 sequences, and 28% of those were seen once. The top ten hold roughly 60% of the sample. Study-wide conclusions, independent of this receptor: In both this cohort and an independent roughly 400-donor cohort, the cumulative frequency of public TCR beta family members distinguished carriers of CMV infection plus the relevant HLA type. In the ex vivo response, HLA-C-restricted CMV-specific TCR beta clonotypes were dominant, and in two of eight donors the single most frequent clonotype came from this HLA-C-restricted group.

The sample's treatment or condition, from its label and the paper: in vitro stimulation with specific CMV peptide epitopes to enrich CMV-specific T cells. The CDR3, from cysteine to phenylalanine, totals 18 residues. Of all the DNA, just the CDR3 is kept, 54 bases in frame from base 1. Taken from the germline V gene, the CDR1 and CDR2 loops are SGHTA and FQGNSA. The V end gives up 5 bases and the J end 4 bases, leaving 18 bases in the junction not matched to a gene. This sample comprised CD8+ T cells from cultured PBMCs, obtained from culture after CMV antigen stimulation. The TCR originated in a human donor in good health (CMV status not recorded). Some clones in this sample may be carry-over from other donors' samples. The sequence joins TRBV7-2 to TRBJ2-7; TRBD2 agrees with 9 junctional bases. The nucleotide sequence reads TGTGCCAGCAGCGCGCGGAGAGGTAGCGGGAGAATCGGGTACGAGCAGTACTTC. This encodes CASSARRGSGRIGYEQYF.